The 17 T cell receptor beta chains below all came from one sample that was sequenced in a study of radiotherapy plus CTLA-4 blockade in lung cancer. Data came from immunoSEQ multiplex PCR; TCRdb stores just in-frame clones and leaves some out. The table lists 40,000 to 45,000 clones, roughly 80% of them singletons, with over 2% in the top ten. Sequencing was performed on peripheral blood, taken from a patient treated with radiotherapy plus ipilimumab. These receptors originate from a human donor with non-small cell lung cancer whose response to radiotherapy plus ipilimumab could not be evaluated.

This sequence joins TRBV5-1 and TRBJ2-3; TRBD2 matches at 11 bases. The germline V gene has CDR1 SGHRS and CDR2 YFSETQ. V shed 1 base, J shed 5 bases, and the junction held 3 bases outside the gene matches. The CDR3 covers 15 residues. This chain's CDR3 is CASSLRLAGGDTQYF. The CDR3 DNA sequence: TGCGCCAGCAGCTTGAGGCTAGCGGGGGGAGATACGCAGTATTTT.

The rearrangement joins TRBV7-3 to TRBJ2-2; 9 bases map to TRBD1. Per germline, CDR1 SGHTA and CDR2 FQGTGA. The CDR3 has 16 amino acids. V lost 4 bases, J lost 1 base, and 4 bases stayed unmatched. CDR3 protein: CASSSRDRENTGELFF. Here the CDR3 DNA reads TGTGCCAGCAGCTCTCGGGACAGGGAGAACACCGGGGAGCTGTTTTTT.

The chain combines TRBV4-3 with TRBJ1-2; 7 bases map to TRBD1. V dropped 4 bases and J dropped 1; count of bases not matched to a gene: 6. CDR3 size: 15 residues. Germline values: CDR1 LGHNA, CDR2 YSLEER. The CDR3 loop reads CASSLTGTVNYGYTF. CDR3 in DNA: TGCGCCAGCAGCCTCACCGGGACAGTTAACTATGGCTACACCTTC.

The chain recombines TRBV7-3 with TRBJ2-6; no definite D call. V was clipped by 0 bases and J by 0 bases, with 9 bases between them. The CDR3 sequence is 17 residues long. Germline CDR1 and CDR2: SGHTA and FQGTGA. CDR3 DNA: TGTGCCAGCAGCTTAACGTCGGTTGCCTCTGGGGCCAACGTCCTGACTTTC. This gives the protein CASSLTSVASGANVLTF.

V usage is TRBV5-1 and J usage is TRBJ2-5, with no clear D. The germline V gene encodes CDR1 SGHRS and CDR2 YFSETQ. The CDR3 has 14 amino acids. V lost 5 bases and J 2 bases, leaving 13 bases between the germline ends. The DNA of the CDR3 is TGCGCCAGCAGACCCGGCCCTAGTCAAGAGACCCAGTACTTC. Encoded protein: CASRPGPSQETQYF.

The chain joins TRBV7-8 to TRBJ2-5; 8 bases map to TRBD2. CDR1 SGHVS and CDR2 FQNEAQ come from the germline V gene. With V trimmed by 1 base and J by 4 bases, 11 bases remained unmatched. The length of the CDR3 is 17 residues. CDR3 amino acids: CASSLGGLAGRGETQYF. The DNA for the CDR3 is TGTGCCAGCAGCTTAGGAGGCTTAGCGGGGAGGGGAGAGACCCAGTACTTC. The full variable domain, in which reference TRBV7-8 and TRBJ2-5 provide the parts outside the CDR3, is GAGVSQSPRYKVAKRGQDVALRCDPISGHVSLFWYQQALGQGPEFLTYFQNEAQLDKSGLPSDRFFAERPEGSVSTLKIQRTQQEDSAVYLCASSLGGLAGRGETQYFGPGTRLLVL.

The CDR3 reads CASSQELNYGYTF. CDR3 DNA: TGTGCCAGCAGCCAAGAACTGAACTATGGCTACACCTTC. The chain couples TRBV14 to TRBJ1-2; D uncertain. CDR1 SGHDN and CDR2 FVKESK come from the germline V gene. Deletions cut 0 bases from V and 2 bases from J, with 4 bases between. The length of the CDR3 is 13 residues.

This sequence joins TRBV28 and TRBJ2-1; 10 bases line up with TRBD2. Trimming cost V 4 bases and J 6 bases; bases outside gene matches: 6. Germline V gives CDR1 MDHEN, CDR2 SYDVKM. This CDR3 spans 15 amino acids. The DNA for the CDR3 is TGTGCCAGCAGTTCTCGAGCGGGAGGGCTCAATGAGCAGTTCTTC. Protein sequence: CASSSRAGGLNEQFF. Combining the CDR3 with reference TRBV28 and TRBJ2-1 gives the whole variable domain DVKVTQSSRYLVKRTGEKVFLECVQDMDHENMFWYRQDPGLGLRLIYFSYDVKMKEKGDIPEGYSVSREKKERFSLILESASTNQTSMYLCASSSRAGGLNEQFFGPGTRLTVL.

This clone has a single count. V usage is TRBV28 and J usage is TRBJ2-7; 9 nucleotides align to TRBD1. This CDR3 contains 17 residues. Germline CDR1 is MDHEN and CDR2 is SYDVKM. Germline trimming cut 6 bases from V and 2 bases from J; bases unmatched to any gene: 14. The CDR3 here is CASSKARGDRAAYEQYF. The CDR3 DNA follows: TGTGCCAGCAGCAAAGCCCGCGGGGACAGGGCTGCCTACGAGCAGTACTTC. The full variable domain, in which reference TRBV28 and TRBJ2-7 provide the parts outside the CDR3, is DVKVTQSSRYLVKRTGEKVFLECVQDMDHENMFWYRQDPGLGLRLIYFSYDVKMKEKGDIPEGYSVSREKKERFSLILESASTNQTSMYLCASSKARGDRAAYEQYFGPGTRLTVT.

CDR3 nucleotide sequence: TGCGCCAGCAGCCAAGATAGATCGAGCGCTTACTCCTACAATGAGCAGTTCTTC. It yields the protein CASSQDRSSAYSYNEQFF. The genes are TRBV4-3 and TRBJ2-1; D is unresolved. Per germline, CDR1 LGHNA and CDR2 YSLEER. V was cut by 0 bases and J by 0 bases, with 15 bases left in between. This CDR3 has 18 amino acids.

A single count supports this clone. V gene TRBV4-3 combines with J gene TRBJ1-5, with 9 bases matching TRBD1. The CDR3 consists of 15 residues. The trim removed 2 bases at V and 2 bases at J, leaving 1 base unmatched. Per the germline V gene, CDR1 is LGHNA and CDR2 is YSLEER. The CDR3 spells CASSQRTGGNQPQHF. Here the CDR3 DNA reads TGCGCCAGCAGCCAACGGACAGGGGGCAATCAGCCCCAGCATTTT.

The rearrangement uses TRBV6-5 and TRBJ2-5, with D possibly matching TRBD2 (5 bases). V lost 7 bases, J lost 5 bases, and 17 bases lay in between. From germline, CDR1 is MNHEY and CDR2 SVGAGI. The CDR3 totals 14 residues. CDR3 in DNA: TGTGCCAGCACCAAAGGAATAGCGACGGAGACCCAGTACTTC. It translates to CASTKGIATETQYF.

V is TRBV4-1 and J is TRBJ2-1; 15 nucleotides match TRBD2. The CDR3 loop spans 20 amino acids. The germline gives CDR1 MGHRA, CDR2 YSYEKL. The trim removed 0 bases at V and 1 base at J, leaving 7 bases unmatched. The chain's CDR3 is CASSQDKGTSGGPSYNEQFF. DNA of the CDR3: TGCGCCAGCAGCCAAGATAAAGGGACTAGCGGGGGGCCTTCCTACAATGAGCAGTTCTTC.

Comments on this clone: The same CDR3 also results from other DNA sequences found in this sample. The gene calls are TRBV28 and TRBJ1-2, with D possibly being TRBD1 (6 bases). The germline V and J ends were trimmed by 4 bases and 4 bases, with 22 bases remaining between them. The CDR3 covers 17 residues. The V gene's germline CDR1 is MDHEN and CDR2 SYDVKM. CDR3 amino acids: CASSSPTPQGRGYGYTF. In DNA, the CDR3 is TGTGCCAGCAGTTCCCCCACCCCACAGGGTCGAGGCTATGGCTACACCTTC.

The chain employs TRBV2 and TRBJ2-4; 7 bases agree with TRBD2. The CDR3 has 19 amino acids. The V gene's germline CDR1 is SNHLY and CDR2 FYNNEI. V was clipped by 6 bases and J by 8 bases; unmatched bases: 25. The CDR3 sequence: CASRPPGIGLRTGRDIQYF. In DNA, the CDR3 is TGTGCCAGCAGGCCTCCGGGTATTGGCTTACGGACTGGGAGGGACATTCAGTACTTC. Complete variable domain (other parts from reference TRBV2 and TRBJ2-4): EPEVTQTPSHQVTQMGQEVILRCVPISNHLYFYWYRQILGQKVEFLVSFYNNEISEKSEIFDDQFSVERPDGSNFTLKIRSTKLEDSAMYFCASRPPGIGLRTGRDIQYFGAGTRLSVL.

V and J are TRBV6-5 and TRBJ2-1; 8 nucleotides agree with TRBD2. J lost 4 bases, V lost 8 bases, and 10 bases had no gene match. Germline lookup yields CDR1 MNHEY and CDR2 SVGAGI. The CDR3 covers 15 residues. The CDR3, as DNA: TGTGCCAGCCGACGCGGGGGGCCGACATACAATGAGCAGTTCTTC. Amino acids: CASRRGGPTYNEQFF.

The chain recombines TRBV4-2 with TRBJ1-2; 7 bases are a match to TRBD1. The CDR3 contains 17 residues. From germline, CDR1 is LGHNA and CDR2 YNFKEQ. The V segment lost 4 bases and the J segment 1 base; nucleotides outside the gene matches: 12. As DNA, the CDR3 is TGTGCCAGCAGCCTGACAAATACCGGGACAGTTAACTATGGCTACACCTTC. Its translation is CASSLTNTGTVNYGYTF.